The 24 T cell receptor beta chains presented below share a single source sample, sequenced in a study of cytomegalovirus exposure and HLA in healthy donors. In the PCR, 60 Vbeta and 13 Jbeta primers were used. The method was immunoSEQ multiplex PCR; TCRdb's version includes in-frame clones alone and lacks a portion of them. This repertoire shows roughly 100,000 clones, 78% found once; its top ten account for 0.6% to 0.95%. Material for sequencing was PBMCs. The receptors were sampled from a woman aged 60-70 years in good health and CMV-seronegative.

The chain is built from TRBV5-1 and TRBJ1-2; 8 bases match TRBD1. The CDR3 runs 14 residues. Germline assignment: CDR1 SGHRS and CDR2 YFSETQ. The V gene end was trimmed by 5 bases and the J gene end by 7 bases; junction bases not matched to a gene: 10. This CDR3 reads CASSSGQGTGGYTF. CDR3 nucleotide sequence: TGCGCCAGCAGTTCCGGACAGGGTACAGGTGGCTACACCTTC.

The rearrangement uses TRBV5-1 and TRBJ2-3, with a weak D call TRBD1 (6 bases). Trimming removed 4 bases from V and 3 bases from J, with 15 bases in between. The length of the CDR3 is 15 residues. Germline V gives CDR1 SGHRS, CDR2 YFSETQ. The CDR3 sequence: CASSPLGQGTDTQYF. CDR3 in DNA: TGCGCCAGCAGCCCCCTGGGGCAGGGGACAGATACGCAGTATTTT. The complete variable domain, with remaining parts taken from reference TRBV5-1 and TRBJ2-3, reads KAGVTQTPRYLIKTRGQQVTLSCSPISGHRSVSWYQQTPGQGLQFLFEYFSETQRNKGNFPGRFSGRQFSNSRSEMNVSTLELGDSALYLCASSPLGQGTDTQYFGPGTRLTVL.

This clone was found a few times. This rearrangement joins TRBV27 to TRBJ2-7; the match to TRBD2 covers 11 bases. With 3 bases clipped from V and 3 bases from J, the junction kept 1 base outside the gene matches. This CDR3 is built from 14 residues. Germline-derived CDR1 and CDR2 are MNHEY and SMNVEV (reference sequence). CDR3 DNA sequence: TGTGCCAGCAGTTTTGGACTAGCGGGCTACGAGCAGTACTTC. Translation gives CASSFGLAGYEQYF.

The J gene is TRBJ2-7, the V gene TRBV4-1; 8 positions agree with TRBD2. Losses at the gene ends were 5 bases for V and 3 bases for J; bases not matched to a gene: 9. The V gene's germline CDR1 is MGHRA and CDR2 YSYEKL. This CDR3 has 15 residues. This CDR3 reads CASSAATSAYYEQYF. CDR3 sequence (DNA): TGCGCCAGCAGCGCGGCGACTAGCGCCTACTACGAGCAGTACTTC.

The chain carries TRBV4-1 and TRBJ2-2, with D unclear. The CDR3 runs to 15 residues. Trimming pared 0 bases from V and 7 bases from J, leaving 12 bases between. Germline lookup yields CDR1 MGHRA and CDR2 YSYEKL. This CDR3 reads CASSQDPGVGGELFF. Written as DNA, the CDR3 is TGCGCCAGCAGCCAAGATCCAGGCGTGGGCGGGGAGCTGTTTTTT.

This clone was seen a single time. The chain uses TRBV5-6 and TRBJ2-3; 12 bases are a match to TRBD2. This CDR3 region has 15 residues. V shed 4 bases, J shed 7 bases, and the junction held 7 bases outside the gene matches. Germline CDR1 SGHDT, CDR2 YYEEEE. The CDR3 sequence: CASSLPGLAGNTQYF. CDR3 nucleotides: TGTGCCAGCAGCCTACCCGGACTAGCGGGGAATACGCAGTATTTT. The full variable domain, with the rest looked up from reference TRBV5-6 and TRBJ2-3, is DAGVTQSPTHLIKTRGQQVTLRCSPKSGHDTVSWYQQALGQGPQFIFQYYEEEERQRGNFPDRFSGHQFPNYSSELNVNALLLGDSALYLCASSLPGLAGNTQYFGPGTRLTVL.

This chain connects TRBV27 to TRBJ2-3, with D tentatively TRBD1 (8 bases). CDR1 is MNHEY and CDR2 is SMNVEV in the germline V gene (reference sequence). The V gene lost 6 bases and the J gene lost 4 bases, with 14 bases spanning the gap. This CDR3 has 14 amino acids. The CDR3 loop is CASSSTGGADTQYF. CDR3 DNA: TGTGCCAGCAGCTCCACAGGGGGGGCAGATACGCAGTATTTT.

This clone was counted a few times. The V call is TRBV5-1, the J call TRBJ1-1; D gene ambiguous. V shed 7 bases and J shed 2 bases, with 15 bases lying between them. CDR3 length equals 14 residues. Germline CDR1 is SGHRS and CDR2 is YFSETQ. The CDR3 reads CASRLTTDNTEAFF. Here the CDR3 DNA reads TGCGCCAGCCGTCTGACCACAGACAACACTGAAGCTTTCTTT.

The gene calls are TRBV28 and TRBJ1-4; 7 bases map to TRBD1. This CDR3 has 18 amino acids. The V gene's germline CDR1 is MDHEN and CDR2 SYDVKM. J gave up 3 bases and V 6 bases, and 16 bases lay outside the gene matches. The CDR3 coding sequence is TGTGCCAGCAGGATCGGGGTGGTGGATGACAGGGCTAATGAAAAACTGTTTTTT. Translation gives CASRIGVVDDRANEKLFF.

The CDR3 sequence is CASRHIQRGGRNTIYF. CDR3 DNA sequence: TGTGCCAGCCGACACATCCAGAGGGGAGGGCGGAACACCATATATTTT. J is TRBJ1-3 and V is TRBV27, with a possible D match to TRBD1 (5 bases). This CDR3 is 16 amino acids long. The germline V and J ends were trimmed by 8 bases and 7 bases, with 24 bases remaining between them. Germline assignment: CDR1 MNHEY and CDR2 SMNVEV (reference sequence).

The rearrangement uses TRBV7-2 and TRBJ1-5; no firm D call. V lost 5 bases and J 9 bases, leaving 11 bases between the germline ends. Germline V gene sequence: CDR1 SGHTA, CDR2 FQGNSA. The CDR3 totals 12 residues. The CDR3 DNA reads TGTGCCAGCAGCCCTAGCTCAGGGCCCCAGCATTTT. As protein: CASSPSSGPQHF. Based on the CDR3 plus reference TRBV7-2 and TRBJ1-5, the full variable domain is GAGVSQSPSNKVTEKGKDVELRCDPISGHTALYWYRQSLGQGLEFLIYFQGNSAPDKSGLPSDRFSAERTGGSVSTLTIQRTQQEDSAVYLCASSPSSGPQHFGDGTRLSIL.

This clone was detected a few times. CDR3 in amino acids: CASRGTGRIYEQYF. Written as DNA, the CDR3 is TGTGCCAGCAGGGGGACAGGGAGAATTTACGAGCAGTACTTC. The chain couples TRBV5-8 to TRBJ2-7; 9 nucleotides match TRBD1. Trimming cost V 5 bases and J 4 bases; bases outside gene matches: 7. Germline assignment: CDR1 SGHTS and CDR2 YDEGEE. The CDR3 extends over 14 amino acids.

This clone was observed a single time. This chain connects TRBV30 to TRBJ1-3; D is perhaps TRBD1 (6 bases). The germline V and J ends were trimmed by 1 base and 4 bases, with 17 bases remaining between them. CDR1 and CDR2 (germline): GTSNPN, SVGIG (reference sequence). CDR3 length: 16 amino acids. The CDR3: CAWSEHRAYGGNTIYF. DNA of the CDR3: TGTGCCTGGAGTGAACACAGGGCGTACGGAGGAAACACCATATATTTT.

Only a few counts were recorded for this clone. This chain links TRBV6-1 with TRBJ2-7; 10 nucleotides match TRBD2. Germline CDR1 MNHNS, CDR2 SASEGT. The junction had 5 bases not matched to a gene; V was cut back by 4 bases and J by 2 bases. The CDR3 covers 15 residues. CDR3 residues: CASSVGLASTYEQYF. The CDR3 bases are TGTGCCAGCAGTGTGGGACTAGCGAGCACCTACGAGCAGTACTTC.

This chain connects TRBV6-1 to TRBJ1-5, with a possible D match to TRBD1 (6 bases). This CDR3 spans 13 amino acids. V lost 5 bases and J lost 6, with 11 bases in between. CDR1 MNHNS and CDR2 SASEGT come from the germline V gene. The CDR3 spells CASSSQGGQPQHF. As DNA, the CDR3 is TGTGCCAGCAGTTCACAGGGTGGTCAGCCCCAGCATTTT.

This clone was found a few times. This chain joins TRBV5-1 and TRBJ1-2; 12 nucleotides align to TRBD1. This CDR3 is 16 amino acids long. Germline CDR1 and CDR2: SGHRS and YFSETQ. J lost 4 bases, V lost 0 bases, and 4 bases had no gene match. Here the CDR3 reads CASSLEGTGGGYGYTF. The CDR3 DNA follows: TGCGCCAGCAGCTTGGAGGGGACAGGGGGCGGCTATGGCTACACCTTC.

Only a few counts were recorded for this clone. CDR3 coding DNA: TGTGCCATCAGGGGGACTAGCGGGAGAGGTGGAGAGCAGTTCTTC. This translates into CAIRGTSGRGGEQFF. The gene calls are TRBV10-3 and TRBJ2-1; 14 bases agree with TRBD2. Trimming cost V 6 bases and J 10 bases; bases outside gene matches: 8. The CDR3 has 15 amino acids. Germline CDR1 ENHRY, CDR2 SYGVKD.

The rearrangement links TRBV6-5 to TRBJ1-1, with 9 bases fitting TRBD1. V was clipped by 6 bases and J by 3 bases; unmatched bases: 2. Germline V gene data show CDR1 as MNHEY and CDR2 as SVGAGI. CDR3 length: 13 residues. The CDR3 DNA reads TGTGCCAGCAGAACAGGGGGCCACACTGAAGCTTTCTTT. Translated: CASRTGGHTEAFF.

This rearrangement joins TRBV10-3 to TRBJ1-1; 9 bases match TRBD1. Looked up from germline, CDR1 is ENHRY and CDR2 is SYGVKD. The CDR3 consists of 13 residues. Trimming removed 6 bases from V and 7 bases from J; junction bases left unmatched: 6. CDR3 protein: CAISAGQGSEAFF. The CDR3 DNA reads TGTGCCATCAGCGCCGGACAGGGGAGTGAAGCTTTCTTT.

The chain links TRBV10-3 to TRBJ2-7, with TRBD1 matching 10 bases. Trimming took 10 bases from V and 6 from J; bases not matched to a gene: 9. The length of the CDR3 is 13 residues. Germline V gives CDR1 ENHRY, CDR2 SYGVKD. The CDR3 DNA sequence: TGTGCCACCGGGGGACAGGGGCAATCCGAGCAGTACTTC. It is translated as CATGGQGQSEQYF.

The rearrangement uses TRBV5-1 and TRBJ2-3, with D unresolved. The CDR3 extends over 15 amino acids. CDR1 is SGHRS and CDR2 is YFSETQ in the germline V gene. V lost 0 bases, J lost 4 bases, and 12 bases lay in between. This CDR3 is CASSLDVKTADTQYF. Here the CDR3 DNA reads TGCGCCAGCAGCTTGGACGTTAAAACTGCAGATACGCAGTATTTT.

The rearrangement uses TRBV5-6 and TRBJ1-2; D might be TRBD1 (5 bases). Germline V gene lookup returns CDR1 SGHDT and CDR2 YYEEEE. V was clipped by 4 bases and J by 4 bases, with 23 bases between them. The CDR3 loop spans 17 amino acids. CDR3 nucleotide sequence: TGTGCCAGCAGCCCTGCTGGTCTGTGGGGGACTGCCTATGGCTACACCTTC. Its protein product is CASSPAGLWGTAYGYTF.

Here the CDR3 DNA reads TGTGCCAGCAGTGATGCCCGAGACAGGGGAAATCAGCCCCAGCATTTT. This translates into CASSDARDRGNQPQHF. This sequence joins TRBV2 and TRBJ1-5, with 8 bases matching TRBD1. From germline, CDR1 is SNHLY and CDR2 FYNNEI. With 3 bases clipped from V and 4 bases from J, the junction kept 8 bases outside the gene matches. The CDR3 is made up of 16 amino acids.

CDR3 sequence reads: CASSLAPTFTYEQYF. CDR3 nucleotides: TGTGCCAGCAGTTTAGCCCCGACATTTACCTACGAGCAGTACTTC. The chain employs TRBV27 and TRBJ2-7; D is unclear. The length of the CDR3 is 15 residues. Deletions cut 2 bases from V and 2 bases from J, with 13 bases between. Germline CDR1 is MNHEY and CDR2 is SMNVEV (reference sequence).